Shown below are 3 T cell receptor beta chains from a single sample sequenced in a study of T cell changes during pregnancy in multiple sclerosis. Some clones are missing from TCRdb's copy, which holds only in-frame ones; the method was immunoSEQ multiplex PCR. Of fewer than 90,000 clones in the sample, about 94% were seen once. Sequenced material: peripheral blood, taken in the third trimester of pregnancy. The source is a female donor with multiple sclerosis, enrolled in a pregnancy study.

The genes are TRBV6-1 and TRBJ1-5, with TRBD1 as a possible D gene (5 bases). Between the trimmed V and J ends, which lost 6 bases and 1 base, there was a span of 10 bases. Germline-derived CDR1 and CDR2 are MNHNS and SASEGT. The CDR3 is made up of 14 amino acids. CDR3 nucleotide sequence: TGTGCCAGCAGCGAACGACAGAGCAATCAGCCCCAGCATTTT. It encodes CASSERQSNQPQHF.

The V gene is TRBV6-5, the J gene TRBJ2-7; unclear D gene. Germline CDR1 MNHEY, CDR2 SVGAGI. V lost 2 bases and J lost 5, with 10 bases in between. CDR3 length equals 13 residues. Written as DNA, the CDR3 is TGTGCCAGCAGTTACAAGACTTTCCACGAGCAGTACTTC. This gives the protein CASSYKTFHEQYF.

This sequence joins TRBV13 and TRBJ1-1; 9 bases line up with TRBD1. CDR1 is PRHDT and CDR2 is FYEKMQ in the germline V gene (reference sequence). There are 14 residues in the CDR3. Unmatched junction bases numbered 6, after V lost 5 bases and J lost 5 bases. The CDR3 spells CASSLNRGRTEAFF. CDR3 DNA: TGTGCCAGCAGCCTTAACAGGGGGCGGACTGAAGCTTTCTTT.